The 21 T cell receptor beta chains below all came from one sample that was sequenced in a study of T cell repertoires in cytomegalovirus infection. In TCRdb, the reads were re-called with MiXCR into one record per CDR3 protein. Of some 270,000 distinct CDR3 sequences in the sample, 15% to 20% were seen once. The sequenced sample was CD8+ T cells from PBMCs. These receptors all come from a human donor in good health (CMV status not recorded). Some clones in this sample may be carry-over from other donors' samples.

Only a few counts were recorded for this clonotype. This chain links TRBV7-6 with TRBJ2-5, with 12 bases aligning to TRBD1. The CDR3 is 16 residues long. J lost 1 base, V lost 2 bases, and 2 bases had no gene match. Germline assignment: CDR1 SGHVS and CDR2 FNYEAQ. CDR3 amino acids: CASSLRDRGLQETQYF. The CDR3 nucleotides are TGTGCCAGCAGCTTACGGGACAGGGGGCTCCAAGAGACCCAGTACTTC.

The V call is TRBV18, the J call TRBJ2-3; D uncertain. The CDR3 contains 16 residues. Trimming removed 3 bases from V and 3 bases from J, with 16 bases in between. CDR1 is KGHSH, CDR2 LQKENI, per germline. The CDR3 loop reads CASSPFAVKGTDTQYF. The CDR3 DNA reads TGTGCCAGCTCACCCTTCGCGGTGAAAGGGACAGATACGCAGTATTTT.

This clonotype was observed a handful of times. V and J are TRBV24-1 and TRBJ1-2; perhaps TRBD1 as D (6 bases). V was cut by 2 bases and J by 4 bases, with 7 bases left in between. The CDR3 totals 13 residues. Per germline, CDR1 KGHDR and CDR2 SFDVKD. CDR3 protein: CATSDSTGYGYTF. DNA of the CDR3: TGTGCCACCAGTGATTCGACAGGCTATGGCTACACCTTC.

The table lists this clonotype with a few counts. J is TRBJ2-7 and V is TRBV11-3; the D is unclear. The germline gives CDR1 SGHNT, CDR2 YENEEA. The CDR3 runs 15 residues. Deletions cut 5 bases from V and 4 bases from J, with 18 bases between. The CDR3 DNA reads TGTGCCAGCAGCCGCCGGCCAGGTGGGTTGTACGAGCAGTACTTC. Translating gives CASSRRPGGLYEQYF.

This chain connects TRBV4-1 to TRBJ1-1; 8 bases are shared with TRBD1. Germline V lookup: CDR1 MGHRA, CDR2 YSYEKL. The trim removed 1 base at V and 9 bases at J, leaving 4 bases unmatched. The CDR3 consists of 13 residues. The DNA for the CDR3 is TGCGCCAGCAGCCAAGCTCAGGGGGCCCAAGCTTTCTTT. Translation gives CASSQAQGAQAFF.

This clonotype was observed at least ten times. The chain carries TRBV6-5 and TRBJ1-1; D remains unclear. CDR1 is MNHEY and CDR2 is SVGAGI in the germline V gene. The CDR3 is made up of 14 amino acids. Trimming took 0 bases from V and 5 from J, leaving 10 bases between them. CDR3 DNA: TGTGCCAGCAGTTACTCGAATGTGGGGACTGAAGCTTTCTTT. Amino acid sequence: CASSYSNVGTEAFF.

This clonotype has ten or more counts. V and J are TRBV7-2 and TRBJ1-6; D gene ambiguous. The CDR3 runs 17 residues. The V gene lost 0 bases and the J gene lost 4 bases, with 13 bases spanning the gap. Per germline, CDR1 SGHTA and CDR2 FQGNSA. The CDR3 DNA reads TGTGCCAGCAGCTTAGCGGGGATGGAGGAATATAATTCACCCCTCCACTTT. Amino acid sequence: CASSLAGMEEYNSPLHF. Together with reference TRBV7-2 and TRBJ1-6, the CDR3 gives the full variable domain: GAGVSQSPSNKVTEKGKDVELRCDPISGHTALYWYRQSLGQGLEFLIYFQGNSAPDKSGLPSDRFSAERTGGSVSTLTIQRTQQEDSAVYLCASSLAGMEEYNSPLHFGNGTRLTVT.

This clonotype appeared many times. The CDR3 is CASSVQGAVGQPQHF. The CDR3 DNA reads as TGTGCCAGCAGCGTCCAGGGGGCTGTCGGTCAGCCCCAGCATTTT. The V gene is TRBV12-3 or TRBV12-4, the J gene TRBJ1-5, with 8 nucleotides matching TRBD1. This CDR3 comprises 15 residues. V lost 6 bases, J lost 6 bases, and 10 bases stayed unmatched.

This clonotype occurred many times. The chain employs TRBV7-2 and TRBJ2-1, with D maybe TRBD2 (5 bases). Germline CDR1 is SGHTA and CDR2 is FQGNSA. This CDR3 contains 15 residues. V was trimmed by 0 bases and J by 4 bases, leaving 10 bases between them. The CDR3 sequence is CASSLAGSGYNEQFF. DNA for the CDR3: TGTGCCAGCAGCTTAGCAGGCTCGGGGTACAATGAGCAGTTCTTC.

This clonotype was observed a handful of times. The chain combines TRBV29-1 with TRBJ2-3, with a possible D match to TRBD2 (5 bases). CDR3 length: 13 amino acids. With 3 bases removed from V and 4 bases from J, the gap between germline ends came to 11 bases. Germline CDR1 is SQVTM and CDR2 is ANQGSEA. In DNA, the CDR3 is TGCAGCGTTGAGGAGGCAGCGCCAGATACGCAGTATTTT. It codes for CSVEEAAPDTQYF.

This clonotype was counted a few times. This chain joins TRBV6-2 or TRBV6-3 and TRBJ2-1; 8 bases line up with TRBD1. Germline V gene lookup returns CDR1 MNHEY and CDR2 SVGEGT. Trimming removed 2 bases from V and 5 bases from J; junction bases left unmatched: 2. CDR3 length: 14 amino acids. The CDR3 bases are TGTGCCAGCAGTTACCAGGGGGCGAACAATGAGCAGTTCTTC. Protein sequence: CASSYQGANNEQFF.

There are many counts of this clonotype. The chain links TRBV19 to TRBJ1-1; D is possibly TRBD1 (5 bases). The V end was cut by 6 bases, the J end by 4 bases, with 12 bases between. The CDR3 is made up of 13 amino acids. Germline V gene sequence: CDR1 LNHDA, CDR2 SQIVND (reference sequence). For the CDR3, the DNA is TGTGCCAGTAGGCCAGGGAAGATCACTGAAGCTTTCTTT. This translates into CASRPGKITEAFF.

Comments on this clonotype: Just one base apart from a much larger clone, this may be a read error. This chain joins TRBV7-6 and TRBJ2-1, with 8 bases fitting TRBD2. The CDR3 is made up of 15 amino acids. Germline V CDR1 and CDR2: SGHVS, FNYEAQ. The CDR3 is CASGLVAGGNNEQFF. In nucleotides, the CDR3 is TGTGCCAGCGGCTTAGTTGCGGGGGGAAACAATGAGCAGTTCTTC.

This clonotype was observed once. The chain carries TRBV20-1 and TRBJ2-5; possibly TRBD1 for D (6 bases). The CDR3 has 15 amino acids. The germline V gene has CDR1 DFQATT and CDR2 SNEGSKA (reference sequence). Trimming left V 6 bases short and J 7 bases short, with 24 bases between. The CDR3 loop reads CSATPRNRAFGTQYF. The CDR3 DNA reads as TGCAGTGCCACCCCGAGAAACAGGGCGTTCGGGACCCAGTACTTC.

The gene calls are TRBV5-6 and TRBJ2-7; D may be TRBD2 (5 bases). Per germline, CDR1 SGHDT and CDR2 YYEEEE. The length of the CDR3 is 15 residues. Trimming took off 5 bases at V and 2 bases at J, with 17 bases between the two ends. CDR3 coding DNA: TGTGCCAGCAGTTGGTCGGTCCTCGGGGCCTACGAGCAGTACTTC. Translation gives CASSWSVLGAYEQYF.

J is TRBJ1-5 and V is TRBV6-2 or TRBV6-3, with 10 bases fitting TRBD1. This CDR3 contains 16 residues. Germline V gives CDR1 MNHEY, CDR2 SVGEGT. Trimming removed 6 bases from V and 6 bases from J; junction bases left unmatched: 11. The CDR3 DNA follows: TGTGCCAGCAGCCAGGACAGGGGGGATGAGGGTCAGCCCCAGCATTTT. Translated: CASSQDRGDEGQPQHF.

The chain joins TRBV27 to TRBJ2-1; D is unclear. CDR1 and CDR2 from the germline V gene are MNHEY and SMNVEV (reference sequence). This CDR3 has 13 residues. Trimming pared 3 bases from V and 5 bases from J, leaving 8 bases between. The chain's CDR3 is CASSFGSNNEQFF. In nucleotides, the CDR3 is TGTGCCAGCAGTTTCGGCAGCAACAATGAGCAGTTCTTC.

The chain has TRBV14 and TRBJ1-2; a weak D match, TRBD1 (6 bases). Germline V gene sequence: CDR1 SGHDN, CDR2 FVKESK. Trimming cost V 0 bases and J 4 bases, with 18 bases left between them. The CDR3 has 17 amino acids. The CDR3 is CASSQDLAGGAFYGYTF. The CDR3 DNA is TGTGCCAGCAGCCAAGATCTAGCCGGGGGCGCTTTCTATGGCTACACCTTC. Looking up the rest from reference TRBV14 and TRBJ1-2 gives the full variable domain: EAGVTQFPSHSVIEKGQTVTLRCDPISGHDNLYWYRRVMGKEIKFLLHFVKESKQDESGMPNNRFLAERTGGTYSTLKVQPAELEDSGVYFCASSQDLAGGAFYGYTFGSGTRLTVV.

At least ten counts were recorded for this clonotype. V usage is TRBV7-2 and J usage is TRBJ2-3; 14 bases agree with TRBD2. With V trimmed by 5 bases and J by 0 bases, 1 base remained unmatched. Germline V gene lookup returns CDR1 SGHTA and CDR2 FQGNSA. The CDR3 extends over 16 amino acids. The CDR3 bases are TGTGCCAGCAGCCGGACTAGCGGGGGGAGCACAGATACGCAGTATTTT. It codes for CASSRTSGGSTDTQYF.

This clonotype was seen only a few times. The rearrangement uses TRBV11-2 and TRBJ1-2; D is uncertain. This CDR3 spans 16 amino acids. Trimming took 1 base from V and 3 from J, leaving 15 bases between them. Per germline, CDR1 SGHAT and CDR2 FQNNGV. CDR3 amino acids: CASSLVGQSEYYGYTF. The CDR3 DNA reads TGTGCCAGCAGCTTAGTGGGTCAATCAGAGTACTATGGCTACACCTTC.

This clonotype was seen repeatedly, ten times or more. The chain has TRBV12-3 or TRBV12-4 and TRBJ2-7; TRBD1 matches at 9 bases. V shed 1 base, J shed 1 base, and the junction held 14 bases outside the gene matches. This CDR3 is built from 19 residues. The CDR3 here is CASSLVLGQGRKLSYEQYF. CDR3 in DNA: TGTGCCAGCAGTTTAGTTCTAGGACAGGGGAGGAAGTTATCCTACGAGCAGTACTTC.